This TCR beta chain derives from a study of cytomegalovirus exposure and HLA in healthy donors. Looking at the study overall: Earlier work reported some 110 million unique TCR beta sequences from 150 million to 200 million T cells.

The CDR3 sequence is 15 residues long. CDR1 and CDR2 from the germline V gene are GTSNPN and SVGIG (reference sequence). With regard to this clone: Its antigen is undetermined. The junction shows a germline mismatch at one end, possibly a read error.

The PCR contained 60 Vbeta and 13 Jbeta primers. In the authors' workflow: Later, an analysis found roughly 80 million unique TCR beta chains, and 8.5 million to 12 million of these were shared. Generated by immunoSEQ multiplex PCR, the TCRdb table keeps only in-frame clones and is missing some. That table is the source of V, J and clone size, and D and trimming were worked out from the DNA. Of some 40,000 clones listed, 60% to 70% were seen once; the top ten hold approximately 12%. Study outcomes and limitations: When a later analysis compared HLA-associated TCR beta chains with equally common others, the HLA-associated chains turned out to be more clonally expanded and to have lower generation probabilities. Highly shared variants forming one cluster were likely a sequencing artifact.

This TCR was sampled from a man aged 60 to 75 in good health and CMV-seropositive. The chain is built from TRBV30 and TRBJ1-5, with a weak D call TRBD1 (6 bases). The source material was PBMCs. The CDR3 DNA reads as TGTGCCTGGAGTGTAGGGGGTTTAAGCACTCAGCCCCAGCATTTT. It specifies CAWSVGGLSTQPQHF.